This T cell receptor (beta chain) was sequenced for a study of blood T cell repertoires in COVID-19. Background on the study: Samples of COVID-19 (acute and convalescent) were obtained from the United States, Italy and Spain. PBMCs, B-cell-depleted T cells, or T cells provided the cDNA or gDNA that made up the material.

Original methodology: Estimates of nucleated cell counts were drawn from the amplification of reference gene primers. The assay was immunoSEQ multiplex PCR, and TCRdb's table has in-frame clones only and misses some. Clone size and the V and J calls come from that table; the DNA yielded D and trimming. The table has roughly 39,000 clones, around 95% seen once. The CDR3 totals 16 residues. CDR1 is KGHSH, CDR2 LQKENI, per germline. The trim removed 6 bases at V and 5 bases at J, leaving 7 bases unmatched. This rearrangement joins TRBV18 to TRBJ2-3; 14 nucleotides agree with TRBD2. The source material was peripheral blood. The source is a human donor with active COVID-19. The donor label of this sample is uncertain. In nucleotides, the CDR3 is TGTGCCAGCTCCCTTCCGGGACTAGCGGGGGTAGATACGCAGTATTTT. Its protein product is CASSLPGLAGVDTQYF.